Described below is a single T cell receptor beta chain sequence and its context. The CDR3 runs 15 residues. Germline-derived CDR1 and CDR2 are SEHNR and FQNEAQ (reference sequence). V was clipped by 2 bases and J by 4 bases; unmatched bases: 3. The sample originates from a study of blood T cell repertoires in COVID-19. Data came from immunoSEQ multiplex PCR; TCRdb stores just in-frame clones and leaves some out. The sample yields about 20,000 clones, about four fifths seen once. The sample was peripheral blood. This TCR was recovered from a man of 80 years or more with acute or convalescent COVID-19. This rearrangement joins TRBV7-9 to TRBJ1-3; 9 bases map to TRBD1. The CDR3 DNA is TGTGCCAGCAGCTTACTCGGGACAGGGGGAAACACCATATATTTT. Amino acids: CASSLLGTGGNTIYF.